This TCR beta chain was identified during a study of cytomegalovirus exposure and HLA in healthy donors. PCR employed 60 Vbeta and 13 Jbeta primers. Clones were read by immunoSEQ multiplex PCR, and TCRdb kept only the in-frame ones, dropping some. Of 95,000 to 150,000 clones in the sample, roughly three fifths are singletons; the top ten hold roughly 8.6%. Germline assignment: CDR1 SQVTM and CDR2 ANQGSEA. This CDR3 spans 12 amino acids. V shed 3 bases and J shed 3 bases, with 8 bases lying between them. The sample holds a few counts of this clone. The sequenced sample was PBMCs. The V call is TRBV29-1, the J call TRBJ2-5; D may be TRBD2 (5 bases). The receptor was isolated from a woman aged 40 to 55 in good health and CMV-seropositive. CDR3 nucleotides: TGCAGCGTTGACGGGCGGGAAGAGACCCAGTACTTC. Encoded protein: CSVDGREETQYF.